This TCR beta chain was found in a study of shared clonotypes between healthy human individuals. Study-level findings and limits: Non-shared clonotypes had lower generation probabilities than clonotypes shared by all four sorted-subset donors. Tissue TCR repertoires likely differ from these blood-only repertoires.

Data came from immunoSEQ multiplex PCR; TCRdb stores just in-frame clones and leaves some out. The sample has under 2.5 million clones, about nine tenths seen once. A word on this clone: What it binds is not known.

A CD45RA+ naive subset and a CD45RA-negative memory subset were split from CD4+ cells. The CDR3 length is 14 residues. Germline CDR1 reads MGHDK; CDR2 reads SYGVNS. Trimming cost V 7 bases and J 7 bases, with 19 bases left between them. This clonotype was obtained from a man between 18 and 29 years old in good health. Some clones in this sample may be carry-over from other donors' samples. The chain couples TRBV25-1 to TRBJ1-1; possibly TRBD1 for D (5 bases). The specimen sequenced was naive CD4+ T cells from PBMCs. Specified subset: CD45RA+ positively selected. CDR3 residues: CASTSNWGGNEAFF. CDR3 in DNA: TGTGCCAGCACTTCAAATTGGGGGGGGAATGAAGCTTTCTTT.